The text below deals with one T cell receptor beta chain. The data were produced by immunoSEQ multiplex PCR, yet TCRdb's version contains in-frame clones alone and is incomplete. The data hold under 1,100,000 clones, with about three quarters observed a single time. The sample belongs to a study of shared clonotypes between healthy human individuals. All donors were healthy HIV-negative adults lacking recent acute infections or vaccinations. Both subsets, CD45RA+ naive and CD45RA-negative memory, were split from the CD4+ cells. The clonotype originates from a man between 18 and 35 years old in good health. Input material: memory CD4+ T cells sorted from blood. Subset denoted: CD45RA-negative fraction.

As DNA, the CDR3 is TGTGCCAGCAGTCAGGGACAGCCCTACGAGCAGTACTTC. Protein product: CASSQGQPYEQYF. The chain is built from TRBV6-6 and TRBJ2-7, with 7 bases identical to TRBD1. This CDR3 is 13 amino acids long. The V segment lost 5 bases and the J segment 2 bases; nucleotides outside the gene matches: 3. Germline CDR1 MNHNY, CDR2 SVGAGI (reference sequence).